This paragraph covers one T cell receptor (beta chain) sequence. TCRdb recomputed calls from the 5' RACE reads with MiXCR, one row per CDR3 protein. The data hold nearly 350,000 distinct CDR3 sequences, with around 8.1% observed a single time. The sample is drawn from a study of T cells after yellow fever vaccination. Study background: When fractions had low cell numbers, they were prepared with SMART-Seq v4 Ultra Low Input.

Trimming took 10 bases from V and 3 from J, leaving 16 bases between them. The CDR3 consists of 14 residues. This chain joins TRBV12-3 or TRBV12-4 and TRBJ2-1, with D tentatively TRBD1 or TRBD2 (5 bases each). The sample in question was PBMCs, obtained about 49 days after the first yellow fever vaccination. This receptor was identified in a young man who received the YFV17D yellow fever vaccine. Here the CDR3 DNA reads TGTGCCATTTTGGGGGAAACGAGCTACAATGAGCAGTTCTTC. It translates to CAILGETSYNEQFF.